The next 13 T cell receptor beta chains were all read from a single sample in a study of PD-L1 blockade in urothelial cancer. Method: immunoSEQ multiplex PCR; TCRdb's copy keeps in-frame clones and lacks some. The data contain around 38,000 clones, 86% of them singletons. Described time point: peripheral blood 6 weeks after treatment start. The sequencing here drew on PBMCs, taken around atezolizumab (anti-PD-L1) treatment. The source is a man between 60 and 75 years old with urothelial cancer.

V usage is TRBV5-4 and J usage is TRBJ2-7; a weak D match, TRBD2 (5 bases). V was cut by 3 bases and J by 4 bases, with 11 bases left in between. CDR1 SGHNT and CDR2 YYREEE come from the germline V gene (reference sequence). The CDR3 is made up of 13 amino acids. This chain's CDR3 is CASSSPWEYEQYF. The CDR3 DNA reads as TGTGCCAGCAGCTCCCCGTGGGAGTACGAGCAGTACTTC.

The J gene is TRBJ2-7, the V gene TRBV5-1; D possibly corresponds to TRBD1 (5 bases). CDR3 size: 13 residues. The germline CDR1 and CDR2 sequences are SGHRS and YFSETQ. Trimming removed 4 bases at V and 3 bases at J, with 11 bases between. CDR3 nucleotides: TGCGCCAGCAGCCCCTTCGACAGCTACGAGCAGTACTTC. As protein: CASSPFDSYEQYF.

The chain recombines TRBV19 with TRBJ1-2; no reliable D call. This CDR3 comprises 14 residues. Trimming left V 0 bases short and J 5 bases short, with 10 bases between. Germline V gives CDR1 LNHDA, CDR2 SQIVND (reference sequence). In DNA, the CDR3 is TGTGCCAGTAGTATAGATCGGGGAGATTATGGCTACACCTTC. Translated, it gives CASSIDRGDYGYTF. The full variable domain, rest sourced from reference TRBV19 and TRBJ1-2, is DGGITQSPKYLFRKEGQNVTLSCEQNLNHDAMYWYRQDPGQGLRLIYYSQIVNDFQKGDIAEGYSVSREKKESFPLTVTSAQKNPTAFYLCASSIDRGDYGYTFGSGTRLTVV.

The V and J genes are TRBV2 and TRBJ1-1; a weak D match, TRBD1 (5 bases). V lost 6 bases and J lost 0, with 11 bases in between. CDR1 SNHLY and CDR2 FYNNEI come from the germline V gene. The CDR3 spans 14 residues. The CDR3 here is CASRETAMNTEAFF. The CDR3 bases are TGTGCCAGCAGGGAGACAGCAATGAACACTGAAGCTTTCTTT.

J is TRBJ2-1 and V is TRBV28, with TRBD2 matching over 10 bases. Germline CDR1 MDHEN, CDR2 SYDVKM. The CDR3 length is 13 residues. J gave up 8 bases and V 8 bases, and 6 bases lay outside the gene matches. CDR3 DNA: TGTGCCAGCGGTCCTAGCGGGAGCCATGAGCAGTTCTTC. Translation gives CASGPSGSHEQFF. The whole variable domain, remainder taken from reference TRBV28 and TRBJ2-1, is DVKVTQSSRYLVKRTGEKVFLECVQDMDHENMFWYRQDPGLGLRLIYFSYDVKMKEKGDIPEGYSVSREKKERFSLILESASTNQTSMYLCASGPSGSHEQFFGPGTRLTVL.

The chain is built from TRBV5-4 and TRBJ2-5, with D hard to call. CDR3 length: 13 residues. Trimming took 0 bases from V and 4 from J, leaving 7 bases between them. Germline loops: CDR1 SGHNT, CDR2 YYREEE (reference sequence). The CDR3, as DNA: TGTGCCAGCAGCTTGGCATCCGGAGAGACCCAGTACTTC. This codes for CASSLASGETQYF.

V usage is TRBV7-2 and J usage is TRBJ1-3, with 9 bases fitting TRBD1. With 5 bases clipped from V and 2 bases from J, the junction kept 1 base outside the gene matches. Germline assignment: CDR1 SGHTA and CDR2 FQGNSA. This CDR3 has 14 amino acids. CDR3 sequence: CASSRTGAGNTIYF. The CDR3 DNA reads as TGTGCCAGCAGCAGGACAGGGGCTGGAAACACCATATATTTT.

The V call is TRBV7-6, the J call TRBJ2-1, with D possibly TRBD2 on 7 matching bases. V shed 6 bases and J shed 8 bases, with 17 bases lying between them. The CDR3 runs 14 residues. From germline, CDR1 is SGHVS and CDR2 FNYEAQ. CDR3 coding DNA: TGTGCCAGCAGTCTCGGGGGGCCGGGGGATGAGCAGTTCTTC. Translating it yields CASSLGGPGDEQFF.

The CDR3 DNA reads as TGTGCCAGCAGCTTAGTCCCGGGACAGGGGGGAAACACCATATATTTT. This gives the protein CASSLVPGQGGNTIYF. The rearrangement uses TRBV11-2 and TRBJ1-3, with 10 bases matching TRBD1. Germline values: CDR1 SGHAT, CDR2 FQNNGV. The V and J ends lost 1 base and 4 bases, in that order; junction bases with no gene match: 4. CDR3 length equals 16 residues.

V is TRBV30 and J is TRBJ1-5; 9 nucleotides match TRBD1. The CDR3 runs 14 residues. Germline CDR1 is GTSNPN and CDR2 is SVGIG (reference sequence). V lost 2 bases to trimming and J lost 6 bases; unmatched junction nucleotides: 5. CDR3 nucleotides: TGTGCCTGGAGTTACGGACAGGGGAGTCAGCCCCAGCATTTT. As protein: CAWSYGQGSQPQHF.

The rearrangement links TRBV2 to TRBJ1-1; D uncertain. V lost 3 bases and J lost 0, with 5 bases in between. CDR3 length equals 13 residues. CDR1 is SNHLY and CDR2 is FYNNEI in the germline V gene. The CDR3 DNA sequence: TGTGCCAGCAGTGATGAGCTGAACACTGAAGCTTTCTTT. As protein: CASSDELNTEAFF.

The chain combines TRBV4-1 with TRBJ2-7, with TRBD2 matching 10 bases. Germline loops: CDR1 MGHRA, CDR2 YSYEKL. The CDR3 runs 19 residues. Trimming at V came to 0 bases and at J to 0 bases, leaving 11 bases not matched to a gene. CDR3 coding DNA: TGCGCCAGCAGCCAAGATCAAGTTAGCGGGGGGATGATCTCCTACGAGCAGTACTTC. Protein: CASSQDQVSGGMISYEQYF.

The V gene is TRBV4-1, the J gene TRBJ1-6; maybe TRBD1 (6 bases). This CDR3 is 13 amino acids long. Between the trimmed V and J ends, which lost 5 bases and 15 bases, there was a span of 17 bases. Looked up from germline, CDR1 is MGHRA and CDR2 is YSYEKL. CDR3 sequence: CASSTDRFVSLHF. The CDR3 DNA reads TGCGCCAGCAGCACCGACAGGTTCGTCAGCCTCCACTTT.